This entry describes one T cell receptor beta chain. The sample is drawn from a study of T cell changes during pregnancy in multiple sclerosis. The protocol was immunoSEQ multiplex PCR, while the TCRdb copy is restricted to in-frame clones and leaves out a portion. The sample lists about 56,000 clones, around 87% seen once, with 5.3% in the top ten. The CDR3 consists of 16 residues. Germline-derived CDR1 and CDR2 are MNHEY and SMNVEV (reference sequence). Trimming removed 5 bases at V and 0 bases at J, with 16 bases between. Sequencing was carried out using peripheral blood from another person, used as feeder cells. The clonotype originates from a human donor whose cells served as feeder cells for cultures in a pregnancy study. J is TRBJ1-1 and V is TRBV27; D uncertain. This chain's CDR3 is CASSPGRSHMNTEAFF. For the CDR3, the DNA is TGTGCCAGCAGTCCTGGACGGAGTCACATGAACACTGAAGCTTTCTTT.